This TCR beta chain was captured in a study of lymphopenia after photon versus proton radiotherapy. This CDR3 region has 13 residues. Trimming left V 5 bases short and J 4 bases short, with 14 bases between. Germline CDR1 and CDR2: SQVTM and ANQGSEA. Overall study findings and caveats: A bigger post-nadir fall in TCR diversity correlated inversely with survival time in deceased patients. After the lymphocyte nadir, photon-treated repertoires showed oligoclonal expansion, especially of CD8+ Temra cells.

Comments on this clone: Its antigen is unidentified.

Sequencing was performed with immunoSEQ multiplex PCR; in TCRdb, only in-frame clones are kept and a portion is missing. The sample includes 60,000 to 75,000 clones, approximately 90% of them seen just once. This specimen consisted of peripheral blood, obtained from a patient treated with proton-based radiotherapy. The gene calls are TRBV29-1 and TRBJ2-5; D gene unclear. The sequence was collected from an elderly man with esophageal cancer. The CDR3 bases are TGCAGCGTTCTGCCCGCAGCCCGAGAGACCCAGTACTTC. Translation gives CSVLPAARETQYF.